Included here is one TCR beta chain sequence, with context. Antigen unknown. The CDR3 is 11 amino acids. V dropped 8 bases and J dropped 5 bases, with 9 bases sitting between them. This entry is derived from a study of T cell responses to AZD1222 COVID-19 vaccine. Study observations and caveats: Sampling captured repertoires only after the peak T cell response.

TCRdb keeps only in-frame clones here, not all; method: immunoSEQ multiplex PCR. The sample comprises approximately 140,000 clones, 80% to 95% of which are singletons, and approximately 2.7% rests with the top ten. The chain combines TRBV12-3 or TRBV12-4 with TRBJ2-5, with D maybe TRBD2 (5 bases). The sequence was obtained from an adult in good health. The sample consisted of peripheral blood, taken on day 0 of MenACWY control vaccination. The CDR3 region has the DNA TGTGCCAGCTCTACGGGGGAGACCCAGTACTTC. Amino acid sequence: CASSTGETQYF.